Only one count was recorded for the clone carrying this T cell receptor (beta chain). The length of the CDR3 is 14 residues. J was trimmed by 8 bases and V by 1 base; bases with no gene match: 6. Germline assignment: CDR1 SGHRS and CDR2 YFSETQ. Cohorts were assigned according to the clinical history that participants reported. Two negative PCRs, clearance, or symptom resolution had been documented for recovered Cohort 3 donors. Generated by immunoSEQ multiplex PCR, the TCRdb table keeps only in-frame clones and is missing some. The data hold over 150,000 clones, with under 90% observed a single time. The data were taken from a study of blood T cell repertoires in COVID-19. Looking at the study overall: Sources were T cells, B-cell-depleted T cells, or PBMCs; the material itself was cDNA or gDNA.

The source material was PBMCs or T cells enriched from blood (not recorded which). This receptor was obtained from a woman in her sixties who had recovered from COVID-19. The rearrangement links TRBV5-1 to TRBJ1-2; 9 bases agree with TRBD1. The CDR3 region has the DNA TGCGCCAGCAGCTTGACGACAGGGGGAGGCGGCTACACCTTC. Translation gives CASSLTTGGGGYTF.